The 23 T cell receptor beta chains below come from one sample, sequenced in a study of cytomegalovirus exposure and HLA in healthy donors. Assay used: immunoSEQ multiplex PCR; TCRdb lists only in-frame clones, some missing. The table lists roughly 120,000 clones, roughly 94% of them singletons, with around 1.3% in the top ten. Sequenced sample: PBMCs. The receptors were sampled from a woman aged 18-29 years in good health and CMV-seronegative.

This clone has just one count. This chain uses TRBV4-1 with TRBJ2-2, with a tentative D call TRBD2 (6 bases). The CDR3 covers 17 residues. Germline V CDR1 and CDR2: MGHRA, YSYEKL. V lost 0 bases and J 2 bases, leaving 13 bases between the germline ends. CDR3 nucleotides: TGCGCCAGCAGCCAAGATCTCCGGGGGAGCAACACCGGGGAGCTGTTTTTT. The encoded protein is CASSQDLRGSNTGELFF.

The J gene is TRBJ2-3, the V gene TRBV9; D might be TRBD2 (6 bases). Trimming cost V 0 bases and J 3 bases, with 11 bases left between them. Germline CDR1 SGDLS, CDR2 YYNGEE. The CDR3 spans 15 residues. In nucleotides, the CDR3 is TGTGCCAGCAGCGTAGAGGTAGCGGTAACAGATACGCAGTATTTT. Amino acid sequence: CASSVEVAVTDTQYF. The variable domain in full, with the rest retrieved from reference TRBV9 and TRBJ2-3, is DSGVTQTPKHLITATGQRVTLRCSPRSGDLSVYWYQQSLDQGLQFLIQYYNGEERAKGNILERFSAQQFPDLHSELNLSSLELGDSALYFCASSVEVAVTDTQYFGPGTRLTVL.

V is TRBV11-2 and J is TRBJ2-1; TRBD2 matches at 7 bases. There are 14 residues in the CDR3. Germline V CDR1 and CDR2: SGHAT, FQNNGV. After removal of 2 bases from V and 2 bases from J, the junction contained 0 bases not matched to a gene. The CDR3 loop reads CASSLSGTYNEQFF. The DNA of the CDR3 is TGTGCCAGCAGCTTAAGCGGGACCTACAATGAGCAGTTCTTC.

The V gene is TRBV13, the J gene TRBJ1-6; D is unclear. This CDR3 is 14 amino acids long. V was clipped by 2 bases and J by 8 bases, with 10 bases between them. CDR1 PRHDT and CDR2 FYEKMQ come from the germline V gene (reference sequence). The CDR3 region has the DNA TGTGCCAGCAGCTTAAGGCGGCCAGATTCACCCCTCCACTTT. Translation gives CASSLRRPDSPLHF. The whole variable domain, filled in from reference TRBV13 and TRBJ1-6, reads AAGVIQSPRHLIKEKRETATLKCYPIPRHDTVYWYQQGPGQDPQFLISFYEKMQSDKGSIPDRFSAQQFSDYHSELNMSSLELGDSALYFCASSLRRPDSPLHFGNGTRLTVT.

This clone was seen once. The V and J genes are TRBV9 and TRBJ2-4, with D possibly TRBD2 on 6 matching bases. Germline CDR1 and CDR2: SGDLS and YYNGEE. This CDR3 is built from 17 residues. The V end lost 0 bases, the J end lost 0 bases, and 13 bases lay between the germline ends. The CDR3 loop is CASSVGGAGQAKNIQYF. The CDR3 bases are TGTGCCAGCAGCGTAGGGGGAGCGGGCCAAGCCAAAAACATTCAGTACTTC.

The J gene is TRBJ2-7, the V gene TRBV5-4; D gene unclear. This CDR3 contains 16 residues. CDR1 is SGHNT and CDR2 is YYREEE in the germline V gene (reference sequence). With 0 bases removed from V and 0 bases from J, the gap between germline ends came to 13 bases. The CDR3 loop reads CASSLGRRSSSYEQYF. CDR3 sequence (DNA): TGTGCCAGCAGCTTGGGGCGCAGGTCCAGCTCCTACGAGCAGTACTTC.

This clone was counted a single time. The J gene is TRBJ1-2, the V gene TRBV19; D call uncertain. CDR3 length equals 14 residues. Looked up from germline, CDR1 is LNHDA and CDR2 is SQIVND (reference sequence). Deletions cut 4 bases from V and 4 bases from J, with 13 bases between. For the CDR3, the DNA is TGTGCCAGTAGTACCCGCGTAGACTTCTATGGCTACACCTTC. Protein: CASSTRVDFYGYTF. Supplemented by reference TRBV19 and TRBJ1-2, the full variable domain reads DGGITQSPKYLFRKEGQNVTLSCEQNLNHDAMYWYRQDPGQGLRLIYYSQIVNDFQKGDIAEGYSVSREKKESFPLTVTSAQKNPTAFYLCASSTRVDFYGYTFGSGTRLTVV.

CDR3 DNA: TGTGCCAGCAGTCTGGACAGGGTGCACGAGCAGTACTTC. It is translated as CASSLDRVHEQYF. The chain joins TRBV5-4 to TRBJ2-7; 8 bases align to TRBD1. The CDR3 totals 13 residues. V trimming: 5 bases; J trimming: 5 bases; junction bases outside the gene matches: 6. Germline V gene data show CDR1 as SGHNT and CDR2 as YYREEE (reference sequence).

The chain recombines TRBV5-6 with TRBJ1-2; D remains ambiguous. CDR1 is SGHDT, CDR2 YYEEEE, per germline. This CDR3 region has 13 residues. Deletions cut 4 bases from V and 8 bases from J, with 15 bases between. The CDR3 bases are TGTGCCAGCAGCACCGACTCCCCCGGGGGCTACACCTTC. This encodes CASSTDSPGGYTF. The full variable domain, rest sourced from reference TRBV5-6 and TRBJ1-2, is DAGVTQSPTHLIKTRGQQVTLRCSPKSGHDTVSWYQQALGQGPQFIFQYYEEEERQRGNFPDRFSGHQFPNYSSELNVNALLLGDSALYLCASSTDSPGGYTFGSGTRLTVV.

J is TRBJ1-2 and V is TRBV5-4; 7 bases are a match to TRBD1. Trimming took 2 bases from V and 1 from J; bases not matched to a gene: 2. This CDR3 has 14 residues. Per the germline V gene, CDR1 is SGHNT and CDR2 is YYREEE (reference sequence). The DNA of the CDR3 is TGTGCCAGCAGCTTCCGACAGGGTAACTATGGCTACACCTTC. Amino acids: CASSFRQGNYGYTF.

The J gene is TRBJ2-7, the V gene TRBV10-1, with D maybe TRBD2 (6 bases). The length of the CDR3 is 14 residues. CDR1 is WNHNN, CDR2 SYGVQD, per germline (reference sequence). Trimming cost V 4 bases and J 4 bases, with 14 bases left between them. CDR3 amino acids: CASSVGGNQYEQYF. The CDR3 coding sequence is TGCGCCAGCAGTGTTGGCGGGAACCAGTACGAGCAGTACTTC.

CDR3 in DNA: TGTGCCAGCAGCGTGACTAGCGGGAGACAAGATACGCAGTATTTT. It codes for CASSVTSGRQDTQYF. The chain uses TRBV2 and TRBJ2-3, with TRBD2 matching 12 bases. Germline V gene lookup returns CDR1 SNHLY and CDR2 FYNNEI. J gave up 5 bases and V 6 bases, and 6 bases lay outside the gene matches. This CDR3 is built from 15 residues.

The V and J genes are TRBV19 and TRBJ2-6; D may be TRBD1 (6 bases). The germline CDR1 and CDR2 sequences are LNHDA and SQIVND (reference sequence). CDR3 size: 15 residues. Trimming took 5 bases from V and 2 from J, leaving 10 bases between them. CDR3 in amino acids: CASSPTGTGANVLTF. CDR3 DNA: TGTGCCAGTAGTCCCACAGGGACTGGGGCCAACGTCCTGACTTTC.

This clone was found a few times. The chain combines TRBV30 with TRBJ1-1; D gene ambiguous. Germline CDR1 and CDR2: GTSNPN and SVGIG (reference sequence). The CDR3 extends over 13 amino acids. Trimming removed 1 base from V and 0 bases from J, with 6 bases in between. DNA for the CDR3: TGTGCCTGGAGTGGGCAAATGAACACTGAAGCTTTCTTT. Translating gives CAWSGQMNTEAFF.

As DNA, the CDR3 is TGTGCCAGCAGTGATCCGGCGGGGCCGAATCCAAACTATGGCTACACCTTC. It translates to CASSDPAGPNPNYGYTF. The chain combines TRBV25-1 with TRBJ1-2; D possibly corresponds to TRBD1 (5 bases). The CDR3 loop spans 17 amino acids. From germline, CDR1 is MGHDK and CDR2 SYGVNS. V gave up 3 bases and J gave up 2 bases, with 19 bases separating them.

The chain is built from TRBV5-1 and TRBJ2-3; D is perhaps TRBD2 (6 bases). V was trimmed by 4 bases and J by 4 bases, leaving 16 bases between them. The CDR3 sequence is 15 residues long. The germline gives CDR1 SGHRS, CDR2 YFSETQ. The CDR3 DNA reads as TGCGCCAGCAGCCTCTTAGCAGGGAGGTCAGATACGCAGTATTTT. This translates into CASSLLAGRSDTQYF.

The chain has TRBV11-2 and TRBJ2-1, with a weak D call TRBD2 (5 bases). The CDR3 has 12 residues. V lost 1 base to trimming and J lost 9 bases, with 7 bases between them. Germline loops: CDR1 SGHAT, CDR2 FQNNGV. CDR3 in amino acids: CASSLATIEQFF. The CDR3 DNA is TGTGCCAGCAGCTTAGCGACTATTGAGCAGTTCTTC.

The rearrangement uses TRBV30 and TRBJ2-7; D not resolved. Trimming stripped 5 bases from V and 3 bases from J, with 14 bases between. The CDR3 loop spans 13 amino acids. The germline V gene has CDR1 GTSNPN and CDR2 SVGIG (reference sequence). The CDR3 DNA follows: TGTGCCTGGGACGAGGTCCGTGGCTACGAGCAGTACTTC. Protein product: CAWDEVRGYEQYF.

Here the CDR3 DNA reads TGTGCCAGCAGGCGGGGCAGGGGGCAGGATAACTATGGCTACACCTTC. It encodes CASRRGRGQDNYGYTF. This rearrangement joins TRBV27 to TRBJ1-2, with 8 bases lining up with TRBD1. J lost 1 base, V lost 6 bases, and 10 bases had no gene match. The CDR3 has 16 residues. In germline, CDR1 is MNHEY, CDR2 SMNVEV (reference sequence).

The chain carries TRBV19 and TRBJ1-5; 10 bases are a match to TRBD1. There are 16 residues in the CDR3. The germline gives CDR1 LNHDA, CDR2 SQIVND (reference sequence). The V and J ends lost 5 bases and 5 bases, in that order; junction bases with no gene match: 9. The CDR3 spells CASSLIPGQGDQPQHF. CDR3 sequence (DNA): TGTGCCAGTAGTTTAATTCCCGGACAGGGGGATCAGCCCCAGCATTTT.

V is TRBV7-9 and J is TRBJ1-1; TRBD1 might be the D (6 bases). The CDR3 is 13 residues long. V was shortened by 5 bases and J by 10 bases, with 17 bases between the two germline ends. The V gene's germline CDR1 is SEHNR and CDR2 FQNEAQ (reference sequence). The CDR3 protein is CASSPGGTLGAFF. CDR3 nucleotide sequence: TGTGCCAGCAGCCCGGGAGGGACACTGGGAGCTTTCTTT.

The genes are TRBV7-9 and TRBJ1-1, with a possible D match to TRBD1 (6 bases). Trimming took off 5 bases at V and 0 bases at J, with 13 bases between the two ends. The CDR3 consists of 15 residues. Per germline, CDR1 SEHNR and CDR2 FQNEAQ (reference sequence). The CDR3 DNA is TGTGCCAGCAGCGGCTACGGACAGATGAACACTGAAGCTTTCTTT. Protein product: CASSGYGQMNTEAFF.

The chain employs TRBV19 and TRBJ2-6; 7 nucleotides agree with TRBD1. The germline gives CDR1 LNHDA, CDR2 SQIVND (reference sequence). The J segment lost 4 bases and the V segment lost 5 bases, leaving 14 bases of the junction unmatched. The CDR3 covers 18 residues. CDR3 DNA sequence: TGTGCCAGTAGTCCCTCTCCACCCACAGGGGCGGGGGCCAACGTCCTGACTTTC. Translating gives CASSPSPPTGAGANVLTF.